One sample yielded the 7 T cell receptor beta chains listed below, sequenced in a study of blood T cell repertoires in COVID-19. Only in-frame clones appear in the TCRdb table, and some are missing; sequencing was by immunoSEQ multiplex PCR. There are about 400,000 clones in the sample; around nine tenths occur only once, and around 3% lies in the top ten. The source material was peripheral blood. These receptors originate from a human donor in a cohort sampled during active COVID-19.

The genes are TRBV6-2 or TRBV6-3 and TRBJ1-1; no clear D. There are 13 residues in the CDR3. Trimming left V 5 bases short and J 4 bases short, with 11 bases between. Germline loops: CDR1 MNHEY, CDR2 SVGEGT. The chain's CDR3 is CASSRQVSTEAFF. The DNA for the CDR3 is TGTGCCAGCAGTCGCCAGGTGTCCACTGAAGCTTTCTTT.

This chain connects TRBV3-1 (or the pseudogene TRBV3-2) to TRBJ2-6, with TRBD1 identical over 12 bases. Germline CDR1 and CDR2: LGHDT and YNNKEL (reference sequence). V lost 2 bases, J lost 2 bases, and 7 bases stayed unmatched. This CDR3 comprises 19 residues. The CDR3 loop reads CASSQTLGQGAAGANVLTF. The CDR3 DNA is TGTGCCAGCAGCCAAACCTTGGGACAGGGGGCAGCTGGGGCCAACGTCCTGACTTTC.

The V call is TRBV5-4, the J call TRBJ2-3; D may be TRBD2 (6 bases). Trimming shortened V by 3 bases and J by 5 bases, and 7 bases separated the two germline ends. CDR3 length equals 12 residues. CDR1 is SGHNT and CDR2 is YYREEE in the germline V gene (reference sequence). The CDR3 coding sequence is TGTGCCAGCAGCTGGAGGGGAGATACGCAGTATTTT. Protein product: CASSWRGDTQYF. Drawing the rest from reference TRBV5-4 and TRBJ2-3, the complete variable domain is ETGVTQSPTHLIKTRGQQVTLRCSSQSGHNTVSWYQQALGQGPQFIFQYYREEENGRGNFPPRFSGLQFPNYSSELNVNALELDDSALYLCASSWRGDTQYFGPGTRLTVL.

The rearrangement links TRBV6-6 to TRBJ2-4; TRBD1 is a possible D gene (5 bases). The CDR3 sequence is 14 residues long. Germline V gene sequence: CDR1 MNHNY, CDR2 SVGAGI (reference sequence). The V and J ends lost 0 bases and 6 bases respectively, with 9 bases between them. The CDR3 DNA follows: TGTGCCAGCAGTTACTCAGCAGGGTTAAACATTCAGTACTTC. It is translated as CASSYSAGLNIQYF.

This chain uses TRBV11-2 with TRBJ2-1; 9 bases match TRBD2. CDR1 SGHAT and CDR2 FQNNGV come from the germline V gene. Trimming cost V 5 bases and J 7 bases; bases outside gene matches: 9. This CDR3 is built from 15 residues. The CDR3 region is CASSGRGLAENEQFF. CDR3 bases: TGTGCCAGCAGCGGCCGGGGACTAGCAGAAAATGAGCAGTTCTTC.

V usage is TRBV19 and J usage is TRBJ2-7, with TRBD2 matching 7 bases. The CDR3 has 15 amino acids. Germline trimming cut 4 bases from V and 2 bases from J; bases unmatched to any gene: 8. The germline CDR1 and CDR2 sequences are LNHDA and SQIVND (reference sequence). CDR3 residues: CASSRGTMTAYEQYF. In DNA form, the CDR3 reads TGTGCCAGTAGTAGGGGGACTATGACAGCCTACGAGCAGTACTTC. The full variable domain, its missing parts supplied by reference TRBV19 and TRBJ2-7, is DGGITQSPKYLFRKEGQNVTLSCEQNLNHDAMYWYRQDPGQGLRLIYYSQIVNDFQKGDIAEGYSVSREKKESFPLTVTSAQKNPTAFYLCASSRGTMTAYEQYFGPGTRLTVT.

This clone appeared a single time. The V call is TRBV5-6, the J call TRBJ2-7; 8 positions match TRBD1. The trim removed 0 bases at V and 2 bases at J, leaving 4 bases unmatched. Germline-derived CDR1 and CDR2 are SGHDT and YYEEEE. The CDR3 loop spans 15 amino acids. In DNA, the CDR3 is TGTGCCAGCAGCTTGGGGACAGGGATAACCTACGAGCAGTACTTC. This gives the protein CASSLGTGITYEQYF. The whole variable domain, filled in from reference TRBV5-6 and TRBJ2-7, reads DAGVTQSPTHLIKTRGQQVTLRCSPKSGHDTVSWYQQALGQGPQFIFQYYEEEERQRGNFPDRFSGHQFPNYSSELNVNALLLGDSALYLCASSLGTGITYEQYFGPGTRLTVT.